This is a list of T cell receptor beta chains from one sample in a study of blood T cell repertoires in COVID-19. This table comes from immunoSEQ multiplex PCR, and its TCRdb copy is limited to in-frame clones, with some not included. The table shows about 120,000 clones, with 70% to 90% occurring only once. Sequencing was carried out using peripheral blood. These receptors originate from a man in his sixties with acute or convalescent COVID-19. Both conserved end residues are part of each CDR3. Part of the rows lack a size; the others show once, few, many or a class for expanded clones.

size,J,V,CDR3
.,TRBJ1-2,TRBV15,CATSRDQSRAYGYTF
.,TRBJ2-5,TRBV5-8,CASSQGQGGIETQYF
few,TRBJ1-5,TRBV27,CASSFAGPAQPQHF
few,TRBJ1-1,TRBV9,CASSVAGDSYTEAFF
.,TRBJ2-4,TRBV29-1,CSVEVGGSSLYF
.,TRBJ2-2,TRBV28,CASSSQTSRDTGELFF
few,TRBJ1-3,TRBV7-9,CASSPRRADSGNTIYF
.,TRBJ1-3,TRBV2,CASRVTGQGDTIYF
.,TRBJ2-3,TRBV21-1,CASSKVDAATGEFSTDTQYF
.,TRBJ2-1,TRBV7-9,CASSSGDSSYGEQFF
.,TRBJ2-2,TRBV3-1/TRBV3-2,CASRETRHGELFF
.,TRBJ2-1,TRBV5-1,CASSLVQGSYNEQFF
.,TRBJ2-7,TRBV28,CASSSGGPTYEQYF
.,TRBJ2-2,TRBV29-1,CSVGTSGSVAGELFF
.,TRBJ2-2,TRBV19,CASSLLRGTGELFF
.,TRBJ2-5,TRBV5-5,CASSPPGGQETQYF
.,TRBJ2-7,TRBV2,CASRQSPEQYF
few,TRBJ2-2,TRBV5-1,CASSLGGTADTGELFF
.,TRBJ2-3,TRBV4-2,CASSQLTSGTDTQYF
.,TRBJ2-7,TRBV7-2,CASSSLDSPYEQYF
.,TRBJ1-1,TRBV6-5,CASSPTGPLNTEAFF
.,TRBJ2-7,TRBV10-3,CAIRTGTSSTYEQYF
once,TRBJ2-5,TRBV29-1,CSFAPWPPQETQYF
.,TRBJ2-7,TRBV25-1,CASSPGGIDEQYF
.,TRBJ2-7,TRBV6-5,CASSLGQIYEQYF
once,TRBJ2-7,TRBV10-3,CAISAGSGTYEQYF
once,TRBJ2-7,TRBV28,CASSFQLAVLTYEQYF
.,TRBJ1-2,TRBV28,CASSSFSATGQGHYGYTF
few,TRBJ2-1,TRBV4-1,CASSHTEGDNEQFF
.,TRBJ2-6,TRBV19,CASSIGQAGANVLTF
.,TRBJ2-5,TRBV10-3,CAISESTSQETQYF
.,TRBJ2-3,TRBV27,CASSLRTGGRDTQYF
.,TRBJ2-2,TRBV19,CASSIRPGEGGELFF
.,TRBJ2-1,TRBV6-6,CASSYGANEQFF
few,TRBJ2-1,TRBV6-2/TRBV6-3,CASSYGPGNEQFF
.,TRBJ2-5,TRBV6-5,CASSYAAVLREAQYF
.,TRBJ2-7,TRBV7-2,CASSLPGLPYEQYF
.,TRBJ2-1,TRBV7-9,CARTALAGNEQFF
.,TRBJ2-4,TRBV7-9,CASSLAQRERAKNIQYF
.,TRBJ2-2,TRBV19,CAVRRAGELFF
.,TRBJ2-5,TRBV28,CASSLVGRPETQYF